These T cell receptor beta chains were read from a single sample in a study of blood T cells in healthy people across ages. From the 5' RACE reads, TCRdb called clonotypes with MiXCR, one entry per CDR3 protein. This table has around 1.5 million distinct CDR3 sequences, about 40% appearing once. Sample: blood. The receptors shown here come from a woman aged 18-30 years in good health. CDR3s include the opening cysteine and the closing phenylalanine or tryptophan. The D gene is left open where the match is weak. Not every row has a clone size; where given, it reads once, few, many or a size class.

clone_size | d_call | j_call | v_call | cdr3_aa | cdr3_nt
- | - | TRBJ1-2 | TRBV7-8 | CASSSSVGGYTF | TGTGCCAGCAGCTCCTCAGTGGGTGGCTACACCTTC
- | - | TRBJ1-1 | TRBV12-3/TRBV12-4 | CASRLRENTEAFF | TGTGCCAGCCGTTTAAGGGAGAACACTGAAGCTTTCTTT
- | TRBD2 | TRBJ2-1 | TRBV20-1 | CSARLFPGGQGNEQFF | TGCAGTGCTAGGCTCTTCCCGGGGGGGCAAGGAAATGAGCAGTTCTTC
- | TRBD2 | TRBJ2-7 | TRBV6-1 | CASNLETSASYEQYF | TGTGCCAGCAATTTGGAGACTAGCGCCTCCTACGAGCAGTACTTC
- | TRBD1 | TRBJ2-1 | TRBV6-5 | CASSSGTGFYNEQFF | TGTGCCAGCAGTTCCGGGACAGGCTTCTACAATGAGCAGTTCTTC
many | TRBD2 | TRBJ2-3 | TRBV11-2 | CASSLVASGSTDTQYF | TGTGCCAGCAGCTTAGTGGCTAGCGGGTCCACAGATACGCAGTATTTT
- | TRBD1 | TRBJ1-2 | TRBV18 | CASSPSGGEGYTF | TGTGCCAGCTCACCTTCAGGGGGCGAAGGCTACACCTTC
few | TRBD1 | TRBJ1-1 | TRBV12-3/TRBV12-4 | CASLTGGRVREAFF | TGTGCCAGTCTGACAGGGGGGCGGGTTCGGGAAGCTTTCTTT
- | - | TRBJ2-1 | TRBV6-5 | CASSGGHKANEQFF | TGTGCCAGCAGTGGGGGCCATAAAGCCAATGAGCAGTTCTTC
once | - | TRBJ2-2 | TRBV12-3/TRBV12-4 | CASSGTSTGELFF | TGTGCCAGCAGTGGGACCAGCACCGGGGAGCTGTTTTTT
- | TRBD2 | TRBJ2-1 | TRBV11-3 | CASSHTSGGHNEQFF | TGTGCCAGCAGCCATACTAGCGGGGGACACAATGAGCAGTTCTTC